This TCR beta chain derives from a study of shared clonotypes between healthy human individuals. Study-wide context: There were three CD4 naive, three CD4 memory, two CD8 naive and one CD8 memory plates per donor.

A deep-level run was used for the assay. Some clones are missing from TCRdb's copy, which holds only in-frame ones; the method was immunoSEQ multiplex PCR. The repertoire consists of more than 1,200,000 clones, with approximately 98.5% occurring once and the leading ten covering approximately 0.4%. Germline V gene sequence: CDR1 MDHEN, CDR2 SYDVKM. The CDR3 contains 15 residues. V was pared by 1 base and J by 4 bases, with 3 bases of the junction left unmatched. Splitting of CD4+ cells produced CD45RA+ naive and CD45RA-negative memory subsets. Sequences were obtained from naive CD4+ T cells sorted from blood. Noted subset: CD45RA+ positively selected. This receptor was identified in a man aged 25 to 40 in good health. The gene calls are TRBV28 and TRBJ2-3; the match to TRBD2 covers 9 bases. The CDR3 DNA reads TGTGCCAGCAGTTTATTCCGACTAGCGGCAGATACGCAGTATTTT. Amino acid sequence: CASSLFRLAADTQYF.